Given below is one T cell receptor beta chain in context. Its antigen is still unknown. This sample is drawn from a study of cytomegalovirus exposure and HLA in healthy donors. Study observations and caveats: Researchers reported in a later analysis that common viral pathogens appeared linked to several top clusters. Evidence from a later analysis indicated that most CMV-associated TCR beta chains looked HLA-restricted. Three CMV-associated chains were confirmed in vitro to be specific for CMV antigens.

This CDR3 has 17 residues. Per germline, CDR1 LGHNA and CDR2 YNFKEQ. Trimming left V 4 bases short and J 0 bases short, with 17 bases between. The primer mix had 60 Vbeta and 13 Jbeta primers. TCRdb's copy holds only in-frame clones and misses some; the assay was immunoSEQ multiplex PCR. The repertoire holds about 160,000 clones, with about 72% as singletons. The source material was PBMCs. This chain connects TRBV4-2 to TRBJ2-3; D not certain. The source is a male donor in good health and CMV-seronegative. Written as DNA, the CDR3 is TGTGCCAGCAGCCTGAAGGCTGGCGACACTAGCACAGATACGCAGTATTTT. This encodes CASSLKAGDTSTDTQYF.